The next 8 T cell receptor beta chains were all read from a single sample in a study of blood T cell repertoires in COVID-19. Clones were sequenced by immunoSEQ multiplex PCR, and TCRdb holds only the in-frame ones, with some missing. The data hold some 490,000 clones, with 75% to 90% observed a single time. The sequencing sample was made of PBMCs or T cells enriched from blood (not recorded which). These receptors all stem from a woman between 55 and 75 years old who had recovered from COVID-19.

This chain uses TRBV6-5 with TRBJ1-2; maybe TRBD1 (6 bases). V was shortened by 7 bases and J by 8 bases, with 17 bases between the two germline ends. This CDR3 is built from 13 residues. Germline CDR1 is MNHEY and CDR2 is SVGAGI. CDR3 coding DNA: TGTGCCAGCACCCCGACTCAGGGGAGCGGCTACACCTTC. The encoded protein is CASTPTQGSGYTF.

The V and J genes are TRBV30 and TRBJ1-4; perhaps TRBD1 as D (5 bases). The V end lost 3 bases, the J end lost 10 bases, and 15 bases lay between the germline ends. CDR1 GTSNPN and CDR2 SVGIG come from the germline V gene (reference sequence). This CDR3 region has 13 residues. The CDR3 DNA reads as TGTGCCTGGAGCTCAGGGAAATCGGGAAAACTGTTTTTT. It specifies CAWSSGKSGKLFF.

This clone was counted once. For the CDR3, the DNA is TGCGCCAGCAGCACGGAGGCTATCGCCGGGGAGCTGTTTTTT. Protein: CASSTEAIAGELFF. This chain links TRBV5-1 with TRBJ2-2, with D maybe TRBD2 (5 bases). There are 14 residues in the CDR3. Germline V gives CDR1 SGHRS, CDR2 YFSETQ. The V and J ends lost 4 bases and 6 bases respectively, with 13 bases between them.

This clone came up once. The rearrangement joins TRBV24-1 to TRBJ1-2; 8 bases are shared with TRBD1. Germline CDR1 is KGHDR and CDR2 is SFDVKD. The J segment lost 4 bases and the V segment lost 9 bases, leaving 6 bases of the junction unmatched. The CDR3 consists of 13 residues. As DNA, the CDR3 is TGTGCCACCTCACGGACAGGGAGCTATGGCTACACCTTC. Amino acid sequence: CATSRTGSYGYTF.

The rearrangement joins TRBV27 to TRBJ2-1; TRBD1 aligns across 10 bases. The germline V gene encodes CDR1 MNHEY and CDR2 SMNVEV (reference sequence). The CDR3 sequence is 14 residues long. V lost 10 bases and J lost 4; bases outside the gene matches: 7. The CDR3 region is CATSPGQGYNEQFF. The DNA for the CDR3 is TGTGCCACCTCGCCGGGACAGGGGTACAATGAGCAGTTCTTC.

The chain carries TRBV7-8 and TRBJ1-2, with D perhaps TRBD1 (5 bases). The CDR3 runs 15 residues. V lost 5 bases to trimming and J lost 4 bases, with 17 bases between them. The V gene's germline CDR1 is SGHVS and CDR2 FQNEAQ. The CDR3 region is CASSLTRGRGYGYTF. The CDR3, as DNA: TGTGCCAGCAGCCTAACGCGGGGGAGAGGCTATGGCTACACCTTC.

The rearrangement uses TRBV7-6 and TRBJ2-7, with TRBD1 matching 7 bases. V lost 2 bases and J lost 2; bases outside the gene matches: 3. The CDR3 consists of 14 residues. Germline V gene data show CDR1 as SGHVS and CDR2 as FNYEAQ. The CDR3 sequence is CASSLWDRTYEQYF. In DNA, the CDR3 is TGTGCCAGCAGCTTATGGGACAGAACCTACGAGCAGTACTTC.

The genes are TRBV21-1 and TRBJ1-1; the table's D gene call, TRBD1, was not cross checked with the DNA. TRBV21-1 is a listed pseudogene. CDR3 length: 15 residues. CDR3 coding DNA: TGTGCCAGCAGCAAAAGGTCAGGGGGTGGGCCTGAAGCTTTCTTT. Protein: CASSKRSGGGPEAFF.